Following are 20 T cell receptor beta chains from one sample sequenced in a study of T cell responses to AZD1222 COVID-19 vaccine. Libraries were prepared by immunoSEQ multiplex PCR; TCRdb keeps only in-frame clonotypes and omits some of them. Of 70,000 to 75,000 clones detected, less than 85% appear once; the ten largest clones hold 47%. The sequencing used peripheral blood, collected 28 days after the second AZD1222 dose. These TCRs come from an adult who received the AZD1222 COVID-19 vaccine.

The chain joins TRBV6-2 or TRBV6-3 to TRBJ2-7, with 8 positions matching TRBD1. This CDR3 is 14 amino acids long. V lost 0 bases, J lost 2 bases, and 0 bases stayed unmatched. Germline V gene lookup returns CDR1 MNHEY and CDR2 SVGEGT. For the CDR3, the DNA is TGTGCCAGCAGTTACTCCAGGGGGCCCTACGAGCAGTACTTC. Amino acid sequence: CASSYSRGPYEQYF.

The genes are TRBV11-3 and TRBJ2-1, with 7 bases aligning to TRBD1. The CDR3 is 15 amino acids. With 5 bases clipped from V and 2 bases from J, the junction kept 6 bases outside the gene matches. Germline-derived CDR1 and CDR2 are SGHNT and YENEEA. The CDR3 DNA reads TGTGCCAGCAGCCAACGACAGGGCACCTACAATGAGCAGTTCTTC. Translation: CASSQRQGTYNEQFF. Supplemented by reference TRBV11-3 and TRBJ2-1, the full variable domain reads EAGVVQSPRYKIIEKKQPVAFWCNPISGHNTLYWYLQNLGQGPELLIRYENEEAVDDSQLPKDRFSAERLKGVDSTLKIQPAELGDSAVYLCASSQRQGTYNEQFFGPGTRLTVL.

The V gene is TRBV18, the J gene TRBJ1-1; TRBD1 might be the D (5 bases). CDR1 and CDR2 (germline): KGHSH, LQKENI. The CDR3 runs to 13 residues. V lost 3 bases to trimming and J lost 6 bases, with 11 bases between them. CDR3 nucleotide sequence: TGTGCCAGCTCACCGGTCACAGGCTCTGAAGCTTTCTTT. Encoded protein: CASSPVTGSEAFF.

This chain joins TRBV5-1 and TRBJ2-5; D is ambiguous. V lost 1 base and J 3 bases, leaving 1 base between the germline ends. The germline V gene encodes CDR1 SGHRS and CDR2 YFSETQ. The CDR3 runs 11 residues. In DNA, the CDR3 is TGCGCCAGCAGCTTGAAAGAGACCCAGTACTTC. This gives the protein CASSLKETQYF.

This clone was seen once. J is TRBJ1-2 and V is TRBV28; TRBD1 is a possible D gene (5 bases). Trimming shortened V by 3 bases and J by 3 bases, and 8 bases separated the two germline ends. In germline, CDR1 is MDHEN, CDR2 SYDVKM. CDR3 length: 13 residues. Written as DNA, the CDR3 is TGTGCCAGCAGTTTTTCAGGGCACTATGGCTACACCTTC. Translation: CASSFSGHYGYTF.

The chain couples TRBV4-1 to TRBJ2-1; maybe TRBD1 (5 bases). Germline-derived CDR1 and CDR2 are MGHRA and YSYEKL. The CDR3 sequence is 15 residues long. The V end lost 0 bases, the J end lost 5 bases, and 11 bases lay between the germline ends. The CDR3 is CASSQEGLGDNEQFF. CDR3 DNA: TGCGCCAGCAGCCAAGAAGGGCTAGGGGACAATGAGCAGTTCTTC.

The CDR3 sequence: CASSFTWADTQYF. As DNA, the CDR3 is TGTGCCAGCAGTTTTACGTGGGCAGATACGCAGTATTTT. The rearrangement links TRBV27 to TRBJ2-3; D remains ambiguous. V lost 3 bases to trimming and J lost 4 bases, with 8 bases between them. The CDR3 covers 13 residues. From germline, CDR1 is MNHEY and CDR2 SMNVEV (reference sequence).

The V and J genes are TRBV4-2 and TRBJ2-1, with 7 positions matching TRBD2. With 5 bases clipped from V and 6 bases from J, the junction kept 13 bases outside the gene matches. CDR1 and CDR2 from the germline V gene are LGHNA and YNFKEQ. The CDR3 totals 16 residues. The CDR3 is CASSNFGGREGNEQFF. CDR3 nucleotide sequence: TGTGCCAGCAGCAACTTCGGGGGGAGGGAGGGCAATGAGCAGTTCTTC.

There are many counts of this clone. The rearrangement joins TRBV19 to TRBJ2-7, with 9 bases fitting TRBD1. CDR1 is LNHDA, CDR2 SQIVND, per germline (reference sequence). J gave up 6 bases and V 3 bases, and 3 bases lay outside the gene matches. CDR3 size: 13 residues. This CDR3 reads CASSIWDRAEQYF. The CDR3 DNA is TGTGCCAGTAGTATCTGGGACAGGGCCGAGCAGTACTTC.

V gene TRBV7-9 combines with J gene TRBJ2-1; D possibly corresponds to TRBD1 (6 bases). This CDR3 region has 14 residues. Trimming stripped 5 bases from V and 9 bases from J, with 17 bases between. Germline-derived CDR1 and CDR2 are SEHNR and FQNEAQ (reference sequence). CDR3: CASSPGQLQTEQFF. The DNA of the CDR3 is TGTGCCAGCAGCCCAGGACAGTTGCAGACTGAGCAGTTCTTC.

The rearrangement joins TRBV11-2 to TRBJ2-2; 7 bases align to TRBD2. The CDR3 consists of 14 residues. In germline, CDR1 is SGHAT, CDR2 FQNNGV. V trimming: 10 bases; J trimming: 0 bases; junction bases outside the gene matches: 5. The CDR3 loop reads CATGGTSNTGELFF. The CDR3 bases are TGTGCCACCGGGGGGACTTCGAACACCGGGGAGCTGTTTTTT.

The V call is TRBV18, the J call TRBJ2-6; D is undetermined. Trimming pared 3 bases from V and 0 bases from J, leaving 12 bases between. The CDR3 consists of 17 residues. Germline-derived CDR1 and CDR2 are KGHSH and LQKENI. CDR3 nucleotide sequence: TGTGCCAGCTCACCCAGTCCGCCCCTCTCTGGGGCCAACGTCCTGACTTTC. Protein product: CASSPSPPLSGANVLTF.

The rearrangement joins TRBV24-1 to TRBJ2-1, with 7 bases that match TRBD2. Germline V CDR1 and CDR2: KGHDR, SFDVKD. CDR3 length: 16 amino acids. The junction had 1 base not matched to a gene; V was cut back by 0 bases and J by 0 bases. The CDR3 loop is CATSDLRTSSYNEQFF. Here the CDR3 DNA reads TGTGCCACCAGTGATTTGAGGACTAGCTCCTACAATGAGCAGTTCTTC.

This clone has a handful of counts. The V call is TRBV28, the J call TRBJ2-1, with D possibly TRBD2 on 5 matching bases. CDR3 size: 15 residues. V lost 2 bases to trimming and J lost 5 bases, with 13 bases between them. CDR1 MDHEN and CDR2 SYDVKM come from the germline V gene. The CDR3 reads CASSLPMDFNNEQFF. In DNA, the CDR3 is TGTGCCAGCAGTTTACCCATGGACTTTAACAATGAGCAGTTCTTC.

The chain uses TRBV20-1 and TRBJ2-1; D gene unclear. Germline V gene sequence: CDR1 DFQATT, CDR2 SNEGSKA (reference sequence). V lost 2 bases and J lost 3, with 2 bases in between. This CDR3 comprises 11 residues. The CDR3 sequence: CSARHYNEQFF. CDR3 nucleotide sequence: TGCAGTGCTAGACACTACAATGAGCAGTTCTTC.

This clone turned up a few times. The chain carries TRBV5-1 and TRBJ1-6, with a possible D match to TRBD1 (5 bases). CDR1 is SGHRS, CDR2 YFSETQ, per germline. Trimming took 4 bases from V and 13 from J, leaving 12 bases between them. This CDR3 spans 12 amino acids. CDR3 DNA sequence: TGCGCCAGCAGCACCGGGGGACCTCCCCTCCACTTT. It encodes CASSTGGPPLHF. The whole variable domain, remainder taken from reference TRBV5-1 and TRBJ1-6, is KAGVTQTPRYLIKTRGQQVTLSCSPISGHRSVSWYQQTPGQGLQFLFEYFSETQRNKGNFPGRFSGRQFSNSRSEMNVSTLELGDSALYLCASSTGGPPLHFGNGTRLTVT.

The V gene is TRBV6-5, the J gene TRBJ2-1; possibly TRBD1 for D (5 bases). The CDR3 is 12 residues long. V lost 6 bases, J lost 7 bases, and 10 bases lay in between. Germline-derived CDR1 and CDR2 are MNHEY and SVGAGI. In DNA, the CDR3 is TGTGCCAGCAGACTCAGGGAAAATGAGCAGTTCTTC. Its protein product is CASRLRENEQFF.

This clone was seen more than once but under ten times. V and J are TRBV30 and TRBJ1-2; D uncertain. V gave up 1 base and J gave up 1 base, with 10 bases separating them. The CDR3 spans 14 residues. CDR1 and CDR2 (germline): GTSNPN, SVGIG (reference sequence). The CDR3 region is CAWSGPGLNYGYTF. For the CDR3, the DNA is TGTGCCTGGAGTGGACCGGGCCTTAACTATGGCTACACCTTC.

CDR3 protein: CASRATRDHEQFF. Here the CDR3 DNA reads TGTGCCAGCAGGGCCACTAGGGACCATGAGCAGTTCTTC. The genes are TRBV6-5 and TRBJ2-1; either TRBD1 or TRBD2 may supply D (5 bases each). Deletions cut 6 bases from V and 8 bases from J, with 14 bases between. Germline CDR1 MNHEY, CDR2 SVGAGI. This CDR3 spans 13 amino acids.

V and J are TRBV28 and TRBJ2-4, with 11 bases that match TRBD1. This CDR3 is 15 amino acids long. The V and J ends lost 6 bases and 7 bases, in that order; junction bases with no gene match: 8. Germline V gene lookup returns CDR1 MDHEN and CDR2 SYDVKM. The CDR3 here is CASSPPGTGGNIQYF. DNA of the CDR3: TGTGCCAGCAGCCCCCCCGGGACAGGGGGGAACATTCAGTACTTC.